This T cell receptor beta chain was captured by sequencing in a study of T cell repertoires in cytomegalovirus infection. Study-level information: Public signatures in TCR beta pointed to CMV infection and matching HLA type. Findings and limits, study-wide: Ex vivo, HLA-C-restricted CMV-specific TCR beta clonotypes prevailed over the rest of the response.

This clonotype was observed a handful of times. Its antigen is as yet unknown. TCRdb reprocessed the reads via MiXCR and lists one record per CDR3 protein. The sample lists about 440,000 distinct CDR3 sequences, under 40% seen once, with roughly 15% in the top ten. Germline loops: CDR1 SGHTA, CDR2 FQGNSA. This CDR3 is 14 amino acids long. Between the trimmed V and J ends, which lost 0 bases and 7 bases, there was a span of 10 bases. Sequencing was done on a sample of PBMCs. This clonotype was sampled from a human donor in good health (CMV status not recorded). Some clones in this sample may be carry-over from other donors' samples. V is TRBV7-2 and J is TRBJ2-1, with D unclear. The CDR3: CASSLAPERNEQFF. As DNA, the CDR3 is TGTGCCAGCAGCTTAGCCCCGGAGAGGAATGAGCAGTTCTTC. The full variable domain, in which reference TRBV7-2 and TRBJ2-1 provide the parts outside the CDR3, is GAGVSQSPSNKVTEKGKDVELRCDPISGHTALYWYRQSLGQGLEFLIYFQGNSAPDKSGLPSDRFSAERTGGSVSTLTIQRTQQEDSAVYLCASSLAPERNEQFFGPGTRLTVL.